What follows describes a single T cell receptor (beta chain). This receptor's antigen is unknown. Base qualities are not at hand, and no much larger clone is one base apart. This entry is derived from a study of cytomegalovirus exposure and HLA in healthy donors (dated 2017 in TCRdb). Turning to the overall study: An earlier analysis of some 620 of the donors reported around 280 Gb of sequence data and around 120 million unique TCR beta sequences obtained from roughly 170 million T cells. The aim of the study was to test whether cataloging public T cell receptors could identify signatures of past pathogen exposure. Among the roughly 400 genotyped donors, around 79% belonged to the genetic ancestry cluster associated with self-reported Caucasian donors. Among roughly 400 genotyped donors of the cohort, an average of around 240,000 unique TCR beta nucleotide sequences were sequenced per donor, roughly 20% of them non-productive. Besides the first cohort of 550 to 750 subjects, a separate validation cohort made up of 90 to 150 different subjects was used. The study profiled the T cell repertoires of under 850 subjects by immunosequencing and related them to cytomegalovirus serostatus. An earlier analysis of approximately 630 of the donors applied high-throughput TCR beta sequencing to assess whether each TCR beta V gene segment acted as functional or pseudogenic. A later genetic analysis used genome-wide SNP genotypes for about 60% of the roughly 700 donors, treating that subset as a discovery cohort. Roughly 300 gigabases of sequencing data and tens of millions of unique TCR sequences were included in an early release covering roughly 600 HLA-typed donors. Class I and class II HLA loci were covered by the typing at four-digit resolution. In a later analysis, previously published TCR beta repertoires from hundreds of donors were re-analyzed and high-resolution HLA genotyping was added so that TCR occurrence patterns could be studied. Rather than using new phenotypic data, the later analysis identified candidate immune exposures from TCR beta sequences and from how often those sequences occurred across donors. To predict cytomegalovirus infection status, the study combined high-throughput TCR immunosequencing, statistical association of individual TCRs with disease status, and machine learning. Alongside the repertoire data, information on donor age, sex, ethnicity and CMV serostatus was compiled. Four or five DR-DQ haplotypes were treated as single units for association and clustering because of strong linkage in the cohort. All discovery cohort repertoires had been generated using a single sequencing platform. Typing coverage differed by locus: A, B, C, DRB1 and DQB1 were typed in about 629-640 donors, DQA1 in 500 to 550, DPA1 in some 570, and DPB1 in roughly 470.

Findings and caveats that apply to the study as a whole: In a later analysis, the rate of TCR association differed among HLA loci, with DRB1 alleles having the most associated TCRs and HLA-C alleles having the fewest. Specific HLA alleles were associated with 16,951 TCR beta sequences at a false discovery rate of 0.05 in a later analysis. In the study, some 160 TCR beta chains were listed as associated with cytomegalovirus. The cohort was sequenced for TCR beta chains only, and without alpha or paired-chain data the features that could be detected were limited. HLA typing was unavailable for some donors at each locus, so association tests used only the typed subset. In a later analysis, several top co-occurrence clusters were reported to appear linked to parvovirus B19, influenza, CMV and Epstein-Barr virus. Presence/absence analyses assumed roughly uniform sequencing depth across donors, an assumption that may not hold. In a later analysis, HLA-associated TCR beta chains showed more clonal expansion and lower generation probabilities than non-associated chains that were equally common. In an earlier analysis of some 640 of the donors, most TCR beta V segments were observed in productive rearrangements about 87% or about 30% of the time, broadly matching IMGT annotations. Linkage disequilibrium might explain the correlated functional status among segregating V segments, but an unknown experimental factor could not be ruled out. A cluster of highly shared sequence variants was judged likely to be a technical artifact of the sequencing pipeline. Immune exposure information for the cohort was limited to CMV serostatus. The classifier was reported to diagnose cytomegalovirus status with high specificity and sensitivity in both the original cohort and the validation cohort. A further reported finding was that TCR beta sequences accurately predicted the HLA-A and HLA-B alleles for most subjects in the first cohort. A few of the identified cytomegalovirus-associated TCR beta chains were confirmed in vitro to be specific for cytomegalovirus antigens. Because counts were too low, about 18 rarely observed V segments, including chromosome 9 orphons, were excluded from the earlier analysis of several hundred of the donors. It was suggested by the authors that the approach could potentially be generalized to other disease states and immunological phenotypes. Some IMGT-functional V segments, including TRBV6-2 and TRBV6-3, could not be told apart with the 87-base-pair reads, so those segments were excluded. In a later genetic analysis, fewer N-insertions in productive TCRs were reported among donors in an Asian-associated ancestry cluster than the roughly 670-donor mean. A later genetic analysis associated a missense DCLRE1C variant with V-gene and J-gene trimming of TCR beta chains, and an independent cohort replicated the association. According to a later analysis, most CMV-associated TCR beta chains appeared to be HLA-restricted, and the HLA associations seemed to be driven largely by CMV exposure. Strong co-occurrence of HLA alleles, especially DR and DQ, made assigning TCR associations to individual alleles difficult. Most TCR sequences were seen in very few donors, while some public TCRs were found in many individuals.

The cohort consisted of 600 to 750 healthy bone marrow donors. Cohort members were all nominally healthy when sampled, although unrecorded immune exposures were likely present. The donor tested CMV seronegative and was one of the 352 seronegative cohort members. A peripheral blood sample was provided by each donor, and peripheral blood mononuclear cells were used for TCR beta sequencing. The Qiagen DNeasy Blood Extraction Kit was used to extract genomic DNA from the blood cell samples. V loses 6 bases of germline sequence and J loses 7 bases, and the interval between the two ends is 12 bases. The CDR3, from cysteine to phenylalanine, totals 11 residues. Solely the CDR3 DNA is kept, with 33 bases framed from the first base. CDR1 and CDR2 are drawn from the germline V gene (reference sequence): DFQATT, SNEGSKA. The library was produced with the immunoSEQ multiplex PCR assay. A mixture of 60 forward primers for TCR Vbeta segments and 13 reverse primers for TCR Jbeta segments was used in the multiplex PCR. The CDR3 region of rearranged TCR beta genes was amplified from genomic DNA with a multiplex PCR assay. The Illumina HiSeq System was used to sequence the amplified TCR beta libraries as 87-base-pair reads. The published analysis was carried out like this. A later analysis counted approximately 76 million unique TCR beta chains across the 650 to 800 repertoires, and roughly 9.9 million of these chains were shared by at least two donors. To remove PCR and sequencing errors, raw reads were error-corrected and collapsed into unique sequences using a nearest-neighbor algorithm that merged closely related sequences. To assign V, D and J gene segments, CDR3 sequences were aligned to IMGT reference sequences. Each retained sequence needed at least a six-nucleotide match to both a V gene segment and a J gene segment. A rearrangement was called productive if the CDR3 had no stop codons and remained in frame with V and J, and every other rearrangement was called non-productive. Following IMGT convention, CDR3 was defined as the stretch from the second conserved V-encoded cysteine to the conserved J-encoded phenylalanine. Sequences without an unambiguous match to a single V gene segment were excluded from the earlier analysis of over 500 of the donors. An earlier analysis of 450 to 650 of the donors called V segments functional above 56.7% productive rearrangements and segregating when the between-donor standard deviation exceeded 5%. A statistical classification framework was built for diagnosing cytomegalovirus status from the catalog of TCR beta chain sequences. V and J gene assignment, in a later analysis, came from comparing TCR nucleotide sequences with IMGT/GENE-DB human TR gene sequences. The TCRdist pipeline was used in a later analysis to assign CDR3 sequences and most-parsimonious VDJ recombination scenarios. In a later analysis, every TCR beta chain was defined by the combination of its CDR3 amino acid sequence and its V-gene family, and reads without a unique V-gene family were dropped. As a way to deal with suspected cross-contamination and a sequencing artifact, a later analysis dropped hundreds of nucleotide sequences that were highly shared and had low generation probability. For each public chain, a later analysis derived a clonal expansion index from normalized ranks of inferred template counts within each repertoire. In a later analysis, generation probabilities were computed using a VDJ recombination model fitted to out-of-frame rearrangements, and the results were checked against IGoR. In a later analysis, hypergeometric tests were used to score TCR-TCR, TCR-HLA and TCR-CMV co-occurrence, with a repertoire-size bias correction applied to TCR pairs. To estimate false discovery rates, a later analysis permuted the HLA or CMV assignments 20 times. A later analysis grouped co-occurring TCRs with DBSCAN, adding TCRdist sequence similarity when clustering within HLA-allele-positive subsets. Repertoires with fewer than 30,000 or more than 120,000 public chains, plus five repertoires with anomalous nucleotide sharing, were excluded from co-occurrence clustering. TCRdb stores this immuneACCESS table with in-frame sequences only. Part of the clones is absent; in the studies checked, under half of the shortfall reflects unresolved V genes, and no reason is known for the rest. V, J and clone size reflect that table, while D and trimming were determined from the DNA. The sample has under 200,000 clones on record, 80% of them singletons. Around 5.4% of the sample comes from the top ten.

The V and J genes are TRBV20-1 and TRBJ1-1; the D gene is not confidently resolved. Sequenced material: PBMCs. This receptor was obtained from a man in his forties in good health and CMV-seronegative. The bases are TGCAGTGCCATTAGCGTGTTTGAAGCTTTCTTT. It specifies CSAISVFEAFF.